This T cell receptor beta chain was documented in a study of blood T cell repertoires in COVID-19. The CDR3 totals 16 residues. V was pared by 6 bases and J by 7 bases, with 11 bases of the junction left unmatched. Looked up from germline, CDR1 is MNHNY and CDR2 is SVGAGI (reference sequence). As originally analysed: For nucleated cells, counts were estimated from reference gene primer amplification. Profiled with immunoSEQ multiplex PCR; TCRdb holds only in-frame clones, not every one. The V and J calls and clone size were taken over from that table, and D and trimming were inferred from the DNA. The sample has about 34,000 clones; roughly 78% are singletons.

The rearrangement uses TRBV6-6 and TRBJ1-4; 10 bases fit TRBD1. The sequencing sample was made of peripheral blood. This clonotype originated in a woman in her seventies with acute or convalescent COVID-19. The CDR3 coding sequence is TGTGCCAGCAGGGGGCCGACAGGGGGCAGGAGTGAAAAACTGTTTTTT. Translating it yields CASRGPTGGRSEKLFF.